This T cell receptor beta chain comes out of a study of shared clonotypes between healthy human individuals. Study-level points and caveats: Some clonotypes were shared by all four sorted-subset donors, while others were not shared. The non-shared ones had lower generation probabilities than the shared ones.

In the case of this clone: As yet, its antigen is unknown.

Profiled with immunoSEQ multiplex PCR; TCRdb holds only in-frame clones, not every one. The sample has over 850,000 clones; 75% to 85% are singletons. The clonotype originates from a man aged 18 to 30 in good health. Some clones in this sample may be carry-over from other donors' samples. What was sequenced was memory CD4+ T cells from PBMCs. Subset specified: CD45RA-negative fraction.

CDR3 sequence: CASSYRTSGRSTDTQYF. In nucleotides, the CDR3 is TGTGCCAGCAGCTATCGGACTAGCGGGAGAAGCACAGATACGCAGTATTTT. The chain uses TRBV9 and TRBJ2-3, with 13 positions matching TRBD2. The CDR3 extends over 17 amino acids. From germline, CDR1 is SGDLS and CDR2 YYNGEE. Trimming removed 4 bases from V and 0 bases from J; junction bases left unmatched: 5.